Following are 23 T cell receptor beta chains from one sample sequenced in a study of vaccination and CD4 T cells after COVID-19. Treatment here: roughly ten-day PBMC culture with coronavirus spike peptide pools or control peptides (ViraFEST assay). Sequenced with the Oncomine TCR Beta short-read assay was DNA taken from cultured CD4+ T cells. Each CDR3 protein is one row after TCRdb ran MiXCR on the PCR reads. Among about 25,000 distinct CDR3 sequences listed, over 45% were seen once. No antigen has been identified for these receptors. Sequenced sample: CD4+ T cells from blood, cultured in vitro. The receptor set was obtained from a human donor who had recovered from COVID-19.

This clonotype was counted between two and nine times. The J gene is TRBJ1-5, the V gene TRBV20-1; 7 bases agree with TRBD1. The CDR3 has 15 amino acids. V shed 3 bases and J 3 bases; nucleotides not matched to a gene: 8. CDR1 is DFQATT and CDR2 is SNEGSKA in the germline V gene (reference sequence). The CDR3: CSASKGGQHNQPQHF. CDR3 sequence (DNA): TGCAGTGCTAGTAAAGGGGGACAGCACAATCAGCCCCAGCATTTT.

The rearrangement links TRBV6-1 to TRBJ2-1; D gene uncertain. Germline lookup yields CDR1 MNHNS and CDR2 SASEGT. There are 14 residues in the CDR3. Trimming took 7 bases from V and 4 from J, leaving 14 bases between them. CDR3 protein: CASTVSSVYNEQFF. The CDR3 nucleotides read TGTGCCAGCACCGTCAGTTCGGTATACAATGAGCAGTTCTTC.

This clonotype has just a few counts. This chain uses TRBV11-3 with TRBJ2-3; D uncertain. V was pared by 5 bases and J by 2 bases, with 14 bases between. This CDR3 contains 15 residues. CDR1 is SGHNT and CDR2 is YENEEA in the germline V gene. CDR3 nucleotide sequence: TGTGCCAGCAGCCGTGTCGGCGGCCACACAGATACGCAGTATTTT. The encoded protein is CASSRVGGHTDTQYF.

This chain connects TRBV6-5 to TRBJ2-7; D is possibly TRBD1 (6 bases). The germline V gene has CDR1 MNHEY and CDR2 SVGAGI. CDR3 size: 15 residues. V was cut by 6 bases and J by 0 bases, with 15 bases left in between. CDR3 sequence (DNA): TGTGCCAGCAGGTACCGGGACACTATCTCCTACGAGCAGTACTTC. Translation: CASRYRDTISYEQYF.

The table lists this clonotype with a few counts. The rearrangement joins TRBV7-2 to TRBJ2-5, with D perhaps TRBD2 (5 bases). CDR1 and CDR2 from the germline V gene are SGHTA and FQGNSA. The CDR3 has 17 residues. V lost 1 base and J 5 bases, leaving 20 bases between the germline ends. In DNA form, the CDR3 reads TGTGCCAGCAGCTTAGGCCATGGAGCGGTGAGAGGGGAGACCCAGTACTTC. This gives the protein CASSLGHGAVRGETQYF.

The chain employs TRBV2 and TRBJ2-3; the match to TRBD1 covers 9 bases. Unmatched junction bases numbered 5, after V lost 5 bases and J lost 5 bases. Germline V gene sequence: CDR1 SNHLY, CDR2 FYNNEI. This CDR3 contains 14 residues. CDR3 in amino acids: CASSTGTGRDTQYF. CDR3 nucleotides: TGTGCCAGCAGTACCGGGACAGGGCGAGATACGCAGTATTTT.

The CDR3 DNA follows: TGTGCCAGCAGTGACCGGGACAGGGGTGGAACCGGGGAGCTGTTTTTT. Protein sequence: CASSDRDRGGTGELFF. The chain employs TRBV27 and TRBJ2-2, with 10 bases matching TRBD1. CDR3 length equals 16 residues. In germline, CDR1 is MNHEY, CDR2 SMNVEV (reference sequence). V gave up 5 bases and J gave up 5 bases; unmatched junction bases: 8.

The chain uses TRBV19 and TRBJ1-1; maybe TRBD1 (5 bases). The germline V gene encodes CDR1 LNHDA and CDR2 SQIVND (reference sequence). The V and J ends lost 3 bases and 0 bases respectively, with 14 bases between them. The CDR3 loop spans 16 amino acids. The CDR3 DNA is TGTGCCAGTAGTATCGGGAGGCAGGGAATGAACACTGAAGCTTTCTTT. Translation: CASSIGRQGMNTEAFF.

The chain is built from TRBV20-1 and TRBJ2-2; D is unclear. The V end was cut by 2 bases, the J end by 1 base, with 14 bases between. Germline CDR1 and CDR2: DFQATT and SNEGSKA (reference sequence). CDR3 length: 16 amino acids. The CDR3 sequence is CSARHRRRMNTGELFF. The CDR3 DNA reads TGCAGTGCTAGACACCGACGCCGAATGAACACCGGGGAGCTGTTTTTT.

Concerning this clonotype: A read error may account for a junction end that differs from germline. The chain recombines TRBV20-1 with TRBJ1-2; perhaps TRBD1 as D (5 bases). CDR1 is DFQATT and CDR2 is SNEGSKA in the germline V gene (reference sequence). This CDR3 spans 14 amino acids. The CDR3 loop reads CSARPVVGEGWVLF. The DNA for the CDR3 is TGCAGTGCTAGGCCCGTAGTAGGGGAAGGGTGGGTGCTCTTC.

The chain recombines TRBV19 with TRBJ1-5, with D unresolved. The germline gives CDR1 LNHDA, CDR2 SQIVND (reference sequence). Trimming shortened V by 5 bases and J by 7 bases, and 21 bases separated the two germline ends. This CDR3 comprises 16 residues. The CDR3 sequence is CASSAMDRNIMQPQHF. The CDR3 DNA sequence: TGTGCCAGTAGTGCGATGGACCGAAATATAATGCAGCCCCAGCATTTT.

The V gene is TRBV12-3 or TRBV12-4, the J gene TRBJ2-7; 7 bases line up with TRBD1. The CDR3 length is 15 residues. Trimming removed 6 bases from V and 3 bases from J; junction bases left unmatched: 11. The CDR3 DNA sequence: TGTGCCAGCAGCCCATTCCTGGGACAGTACTACGAGCAGTACTTC. Translation: CASSPFLGQYYEQYF.

This chain links TRBV20-1 with TRBJ2-1; the match to TRBD2 covers 12 bases. Trimming removed 2 bases from V and 8 bases from J; junction bases left unmatched: 10. The CDR3 has 16 amino acids. The germline V gene encodes CDR1 DFQATT and CDR2 SNEGSKA (reference sequence). The CDR3 region has the DNA TGCAGTGCTAGACCCCGTAGACTAGCGGGAGCTGATGAGCAGTTCTTC. Translated, it gives CSARPRRLAGADEQFF.

The gene calls are TRBV12-3 or TRBV12-4 and TRBJ2-7; D is perhaps TRBD1 or TRBD2 (5 bases each). The CDR3 is 13 amino acids. V lost 6 bases and J 3 bases, leaving 12 bases between the germline ends. The CDR3 region has the DNA TGTGCCAGCAGCCACGGGGCAGGCTACGAGCAGTACTTC. It translates to CASSHGAGYEQYF.

The chain carries TRBV6-1 and TRBJ2-7, with 8 bases identical to TRBD1. Germline V gene sequence: CDR1 MNHNS, CDR2 SASEGT. This CDR3 comprises 13 residues. V lost 6 bases and J lost 1; bases outside the gene matches: 2. The CDR3 region is CASSRDRSYEQYF. In DNA form, the CDR3 reads TGTGCCAGCAGCCGGGACAGGTCCTACGAGCAGTACTTC.

In its sample, this clonotype was seen a few times. The J gene is TRBJ1-2, the V gene TRBV20-1; D gene unclear. CDR3 length: 13 residues. Trimming took off 2 bases at V and 8 bases at J, with 15 bases between the two ends. The germline V gene has CDR1 DFQATT and CDR2 SNEGSKA (reference sequence). CDR3 DNA: TGCAGTGCTAGACGGCAGTTATCTAGGGGCTACACCTTC. The encoded protein is CSARRQLSRGYTF.

The chain combines TRBV11-3 with TRBJ1-2, with TRBD1 matching over 8 bases. Germline V CDR1 and CDR2: SGHNT, YENEEA. Losses at the gene ends were 5 bases for V and 9 bases for J; bases not matched to a gene: 11. The CDR3 runs 14 residues. This chain's CDR3 is CASSVGQGSLRYTF. The CDR3 coding sequence is TGTGCCAGCAGCGTCGGACAGGGAAGCCTTCGCTACACCTTC.

CDR3 sequence reads: CASSSLAGTSTDTQYF. In nucleotides, the CDR3 is TGTGCCAGCAGTTCCCTAGCGGGGACTAGCACAGATACGCAGTATTTT. The chain employs TRBV28 and TRBJ2-3; 9 bases agree with TRBD2. The CDR3 length is 16 residues. Germline V gives CDR1 MDHEN, CDR2 SYDVKM. With V trimmed by 4 bases and J by 0 bases, 5 bases remained unmatched.

Notes on this clonotype: One end of the junction fails to match germline, which may point to a read error. J is TRBJ1-1 and V is TRBV28, with D possibly being TRBD1 (6 bases). There are 14 residues in the CDR3. The germline V gene encodes CDR1 MDHEN and CDR2 SYDVKM. CDR3 DNA: TGTGCCAGTAGTTTAGACAGGACAAACACTGAAGCTTTCTTT. It specifies CASSLDRTNTEAFF.

This clonotype has a single count. This chain connects TRBV19 to TRBJ2-6, with TRBD1 identical over 7 bases. This CDR3 is 16 amino acids long. Germline loops: CDR1 LNHDA, CDR2 SQIVND (reference sequence). V was pared by 7 bases and J by 0 bases, with 6 bases of the junction left unmatched. The CDR3 DNA follows: TGTGCCAGTAACCGACAGGGAGTCTCTGGGGCCAACGTCCTGACTTTC. Translated: CASNRQGVSGANVLTF.

Details on this clonotype: The final CDR3 position lacks the conserved phenylalanine or tryptophan, pointing to a likely read error. The rearrangement links TRBV7-2 to TRBJ1-2, with no clear D. The CDR3 is 18 amino acids. The V end was cut by 1 base, the J end by 4 bases, with 22 bases between. From germline, CDR1 is SGHTA and CDR2 FQGNSA. In DNA, the CDR3 is TGTGCCAGCAGCTTAGTACAAGCCCTACGATCCTCTAGCTATGGCTACACCATC. This gives the protein CASSLVQALRSSSYGYTI.

The gene calls are TRBV14 and TRBJ2-2, with D possibly matching TRBD1 (6 bases). Looked up from germline, CDR1 is SGHDN and CDR2 is FVKESK. This CDR3 spans 15 amino acids. V was trimmed by 1 base and J by 2 bases, leaving 8 bases between them. The CDR3: CASSQAQGNTGELFF. The DNA of the CDR3 is TGTGCCAGCAGCCAAGCACAGGGAAACACCGGGGAGCTGTTTTTT.

The chain employs TRBV12-3 or TRBV12-4 and TRBJ1-2; TRBD1 agrees at 9 bases. J gave up 9 bases and V 6 bases, and 8 bases lay outside the gene matches. The CDR3 contains 13 residues. The chain's CDR3 is CASSLGQGVSYTF. The CDR3 DNA sequence: TGTGCCAGCAGCTTGGGACAGGGCGTGAGCTACACCTTC.